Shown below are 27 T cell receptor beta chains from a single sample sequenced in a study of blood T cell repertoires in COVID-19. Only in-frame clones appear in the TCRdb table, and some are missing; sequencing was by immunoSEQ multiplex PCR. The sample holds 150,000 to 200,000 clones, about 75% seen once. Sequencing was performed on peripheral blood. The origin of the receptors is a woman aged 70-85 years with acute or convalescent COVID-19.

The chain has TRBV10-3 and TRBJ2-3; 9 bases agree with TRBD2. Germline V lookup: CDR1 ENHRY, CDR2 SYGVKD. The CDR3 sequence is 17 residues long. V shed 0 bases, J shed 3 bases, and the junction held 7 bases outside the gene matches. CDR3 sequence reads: CAISESGGRASTDTQYF. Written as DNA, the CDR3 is TGTGCCATCAGTGAGTCTGGCGGGAGGGCCTCGACAGATACGCAGTATTTT.

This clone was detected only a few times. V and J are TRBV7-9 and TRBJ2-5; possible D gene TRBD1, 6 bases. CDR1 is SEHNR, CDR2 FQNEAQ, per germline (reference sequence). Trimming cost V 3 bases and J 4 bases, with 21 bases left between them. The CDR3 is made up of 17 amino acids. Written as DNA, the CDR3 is TGTGCCAGCAGCTTGAACCCCCGACAGGAGGCAAGAGAGACCCAGTACTTC. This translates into CASSLNPRQEARETQYF.

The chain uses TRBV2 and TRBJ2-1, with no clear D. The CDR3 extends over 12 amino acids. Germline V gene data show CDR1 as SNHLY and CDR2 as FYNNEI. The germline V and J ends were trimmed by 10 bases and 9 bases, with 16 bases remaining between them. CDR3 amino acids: CATTRTIGEQFF. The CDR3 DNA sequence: TGTGCCACGACTCGAACTATTGGTGAGCAGTTCTTC.

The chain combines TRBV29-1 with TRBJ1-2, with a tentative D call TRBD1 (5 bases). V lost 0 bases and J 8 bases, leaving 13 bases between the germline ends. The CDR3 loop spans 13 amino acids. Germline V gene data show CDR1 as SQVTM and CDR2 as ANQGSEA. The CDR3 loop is CSVEDFQGGGYTF. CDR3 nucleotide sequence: TGCAGCGTTGAAGATTTTCAGGGAGGAGGCTACACCTTC.

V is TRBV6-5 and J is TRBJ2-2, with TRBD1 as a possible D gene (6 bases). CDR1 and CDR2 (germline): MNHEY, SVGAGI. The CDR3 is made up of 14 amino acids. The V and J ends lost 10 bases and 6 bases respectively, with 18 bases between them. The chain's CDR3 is CATGWGQRSGELFF. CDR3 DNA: TGTGCCACGGGGTGGGGGCAGAGATCCGGGGAGCTGTTTTTT.

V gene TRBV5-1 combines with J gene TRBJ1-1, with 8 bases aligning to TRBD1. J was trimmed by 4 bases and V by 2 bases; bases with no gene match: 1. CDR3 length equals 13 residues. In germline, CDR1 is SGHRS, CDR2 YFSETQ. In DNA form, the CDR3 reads TGCGCCAGCAGCTTAACAGGGGGCACTGAAGCTTTCTTT. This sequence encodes CASSLTGGTEAFF.

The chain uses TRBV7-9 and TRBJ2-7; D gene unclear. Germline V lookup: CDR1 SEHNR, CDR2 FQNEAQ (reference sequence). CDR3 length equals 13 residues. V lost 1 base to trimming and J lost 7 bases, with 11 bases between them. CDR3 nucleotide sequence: TGTGCCAGCAGCTTAGGCCCCCCCGGGGAGCAGTACTTC. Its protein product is CASSLGPPGEQYF.

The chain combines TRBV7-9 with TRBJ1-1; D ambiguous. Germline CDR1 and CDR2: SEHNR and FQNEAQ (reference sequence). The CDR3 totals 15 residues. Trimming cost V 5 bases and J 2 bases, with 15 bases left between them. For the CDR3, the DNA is TGTGCCAGCAGCCTAGGTTCGGGGAGAAACACTGAAGCTTTCTTT. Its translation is CASSLGSGRNTEAFF.

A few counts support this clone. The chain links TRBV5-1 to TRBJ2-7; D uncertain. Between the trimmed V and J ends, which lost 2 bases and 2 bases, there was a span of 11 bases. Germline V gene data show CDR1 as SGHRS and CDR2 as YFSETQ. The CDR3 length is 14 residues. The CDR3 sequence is CASSLTDGTYEQYF. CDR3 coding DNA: TGCGCCAGCAGCTTAACAGACGGTACCTACGAGCAGTACTTC.

The CDR3 is CASSLKAGTGLGNEQFF. The CDR3 bases are TGTGCCAGCAGTTTAAAAGCCGGGACAGGGCTGGGGAATGAGCAGTTCTTC. This chain connects TRBV27 to TRBJ2-1; 9 nucleotides line up with TRBD1. CDR3 length equals 17 residues. V dropped 2 bases and J dropped 7; count of bases not matched to a gene: 12. Germline V gene data show CDR1 as MNHEY and CDR2 as SMNVEV (reference sequence).

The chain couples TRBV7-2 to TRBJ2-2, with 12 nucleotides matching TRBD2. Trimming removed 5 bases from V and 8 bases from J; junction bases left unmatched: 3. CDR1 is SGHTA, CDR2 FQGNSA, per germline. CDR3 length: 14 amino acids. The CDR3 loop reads CASSTGLAGGELFF. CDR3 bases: TGTGCCAGCAGCACAGGACTAGCGGGGGGGGAGCTGTTTTTT.

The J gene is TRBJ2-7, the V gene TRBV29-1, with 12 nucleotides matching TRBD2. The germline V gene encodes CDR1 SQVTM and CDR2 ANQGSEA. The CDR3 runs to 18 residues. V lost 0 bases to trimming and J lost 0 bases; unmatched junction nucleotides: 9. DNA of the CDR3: TGCAGCGTTGAAGATCCGACTAGCGGGAGCCCTAGCTCCTACGAGCAGTACTTC. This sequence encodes CSVEDPTSGSPSSYEQYF.

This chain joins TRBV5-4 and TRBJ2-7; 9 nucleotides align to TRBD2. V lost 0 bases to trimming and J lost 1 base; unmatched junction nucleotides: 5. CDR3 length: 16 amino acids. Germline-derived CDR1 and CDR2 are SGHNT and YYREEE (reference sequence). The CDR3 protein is CASSLAAGGTSYEQYF. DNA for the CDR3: TGTGCCAGCAGCTTGGCCGCGGGAGGGACGTCCTACGAGCAGTACTTC.

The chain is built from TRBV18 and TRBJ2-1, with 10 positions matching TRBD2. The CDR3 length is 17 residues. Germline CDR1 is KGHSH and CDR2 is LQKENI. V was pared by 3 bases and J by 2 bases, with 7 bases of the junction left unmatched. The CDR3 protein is CASSPSRLAGAYNEQFF. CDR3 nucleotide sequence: TGTGCCAGCTCACCGAGTCGGCTAGCGGGAGCCTACAATGAGCAGTTCTTC.

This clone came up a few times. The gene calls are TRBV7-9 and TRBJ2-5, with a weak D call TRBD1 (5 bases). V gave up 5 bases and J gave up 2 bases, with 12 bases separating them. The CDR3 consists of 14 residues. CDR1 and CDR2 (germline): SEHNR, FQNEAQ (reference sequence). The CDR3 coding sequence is TGTGCCAGCAGCCTAGGACACATTCAAGAGACCCAGTACTTC. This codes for CASSLGHIQETQYF.

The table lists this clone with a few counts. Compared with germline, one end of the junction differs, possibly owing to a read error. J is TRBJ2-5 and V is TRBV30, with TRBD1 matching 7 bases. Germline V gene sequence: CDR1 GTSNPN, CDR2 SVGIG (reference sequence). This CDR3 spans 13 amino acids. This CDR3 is CAWSVRDSVENNF. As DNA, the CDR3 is TGTGCCTGGAGTGTAAGGGACAGCGTAGAAAACAACTTC.

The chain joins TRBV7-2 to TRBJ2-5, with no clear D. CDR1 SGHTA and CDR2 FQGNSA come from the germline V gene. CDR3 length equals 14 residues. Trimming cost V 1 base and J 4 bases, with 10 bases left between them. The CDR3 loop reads CASSLVARSETQYF. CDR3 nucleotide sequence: TGTGCCAGCAGCTTAGTTGCTAGGTCAGAGACCCAGTACTTC.

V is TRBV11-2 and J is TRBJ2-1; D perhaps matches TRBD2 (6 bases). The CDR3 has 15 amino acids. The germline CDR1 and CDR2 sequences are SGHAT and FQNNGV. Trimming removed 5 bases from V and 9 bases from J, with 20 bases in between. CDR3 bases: TGTGCCAGCAGCCCCGGGACTCTCCCGGAGGTTGAGCAGTTCTTC. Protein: CASSPGTLPEVEQFF.

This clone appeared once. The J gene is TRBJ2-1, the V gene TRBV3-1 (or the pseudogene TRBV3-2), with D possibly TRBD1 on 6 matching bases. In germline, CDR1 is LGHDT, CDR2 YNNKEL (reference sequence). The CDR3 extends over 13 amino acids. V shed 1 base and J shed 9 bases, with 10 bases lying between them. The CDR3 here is CASSQAPRGEQFF. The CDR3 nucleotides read TGTGCCAGCAGCCAAGCGCCCAGGGGTGAGCAGTTCTTC.

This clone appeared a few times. CDR3 in amino acids: CASSPTTLANEQFF. The CDR3 region has the DNA TGTGCCAGCAGCCCCACCACGCTAGCGAATGAGCAGTTCTTC. V and J are TRBV11-3 and TRBJ2-1; maybe TRBD2 (6 bases). The V end lost 5 bases, the J end lost 7 bases, and 15 bases lay between the germline ends. CDR1 is SGHNT, CDR2 YENEEA, per germline. The CDR3 is 14 amino acids.

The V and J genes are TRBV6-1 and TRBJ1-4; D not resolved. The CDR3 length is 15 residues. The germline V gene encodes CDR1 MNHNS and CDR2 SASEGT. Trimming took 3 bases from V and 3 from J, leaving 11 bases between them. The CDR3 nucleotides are TGTGCCAGCAGTGAGCCCTACCGGGCTAATGAAAAACTGTTTTTT. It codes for CASSEPYRANEKLFF.

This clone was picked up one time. The CDR3 is CASSLDYYEQYF. DNA of the CDR3: TGTGCCAGCAGCTTAGATTATTACGAGCAGTACTTC. The chain uses TRBV7-2 and TRBJ2-7, with D hard to call. Germline CDR1 SGHTA, CDR2 FQGNSA. V lost 1 base and J 4 bases, leaving 5 bases between the germline ends. There are 12 residues in the CDR3.

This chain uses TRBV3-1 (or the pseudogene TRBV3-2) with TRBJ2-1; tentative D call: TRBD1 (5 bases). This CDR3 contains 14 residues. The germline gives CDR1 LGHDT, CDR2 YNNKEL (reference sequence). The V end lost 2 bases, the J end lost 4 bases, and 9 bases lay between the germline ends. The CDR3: CASSQQGQYNEQFF. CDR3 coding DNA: TGTGCCAGCAGCCAACAGGGCCAGTACAATGAGCAGTTCTTC.

The CDR3 protein is CASSWTGVQETQYF. The CDR3 nucleotides read TGTGCCAGCAGTTGGACAGGGGTCCAAGAGACCCAGTACTTC. The rearrangement joins TRBV5-4 to TRBJ2-5, with 9 bases lining up with TRBD1. The CDR3 extends over 14 amino acids. Per the germline V gene, CDR1 is SGHNT and CDR2 is YYREEE (reference sequence). The ends lost 5 bases at V and 1 base at J; junction bases unmatched: 3.

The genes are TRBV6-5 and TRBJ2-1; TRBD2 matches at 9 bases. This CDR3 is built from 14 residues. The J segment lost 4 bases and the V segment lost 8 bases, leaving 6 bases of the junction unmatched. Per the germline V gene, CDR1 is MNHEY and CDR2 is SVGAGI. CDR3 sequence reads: CASGKREVYNEQFF. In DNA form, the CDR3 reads TGTGCCAGCGGAAAGCGGGAGGTATACAATGAGCAGTTCTTC.

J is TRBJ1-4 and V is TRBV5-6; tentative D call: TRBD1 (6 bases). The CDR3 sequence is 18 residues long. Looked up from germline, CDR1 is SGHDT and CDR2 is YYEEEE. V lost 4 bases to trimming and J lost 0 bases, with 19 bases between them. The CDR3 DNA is TGTGCCAGCAGCCCCATGGGGAGGGGGTTTACAACTAATGAAAAACTGTTTTTT. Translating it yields CASSPMGRGFTTNEKLFF. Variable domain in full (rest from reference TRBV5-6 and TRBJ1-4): DAGVTQSPTHLIKTRGQQVTLRCSPKSGHDTVSWYQQALGQGPQFIFQYYEEEERQRGNFPDRFSGHQFPNYSSELNVNALLLGDSALYLCASSPMGRGFTTNEKLFFGSGTQLSVL.

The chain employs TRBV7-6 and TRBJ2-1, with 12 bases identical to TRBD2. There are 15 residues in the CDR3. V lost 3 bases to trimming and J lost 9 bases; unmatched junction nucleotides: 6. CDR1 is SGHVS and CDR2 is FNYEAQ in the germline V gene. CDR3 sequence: CASSFRLAGEGEQFF. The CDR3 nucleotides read TGTGCCAGCAGCTTCAGACTAGCGGGAGAAGGTGAGCAGTTCTTC.